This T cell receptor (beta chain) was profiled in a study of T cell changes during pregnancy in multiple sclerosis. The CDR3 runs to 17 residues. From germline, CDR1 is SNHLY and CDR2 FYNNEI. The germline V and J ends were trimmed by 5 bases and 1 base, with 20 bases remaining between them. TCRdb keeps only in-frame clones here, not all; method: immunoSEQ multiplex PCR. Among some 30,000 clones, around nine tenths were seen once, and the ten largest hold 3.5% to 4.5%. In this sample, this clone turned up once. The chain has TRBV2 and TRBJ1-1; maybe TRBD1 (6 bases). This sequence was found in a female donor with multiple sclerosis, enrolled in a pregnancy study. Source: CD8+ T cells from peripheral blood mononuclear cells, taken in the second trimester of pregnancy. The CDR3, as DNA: TGTGCCAGCAGTCAGCTGACAGGCCCCTTGACGAACACTGAAGCTTTCTTT. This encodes CASSQLTGPLTNTEAFF.